This is a list of T cell receptor beta chains from one sample in a study of blood T cell repertoires in COVID-19. The assay was immunoSEQ multiplex PCR, and TCRdb's table has in-frame clones only and misses some. The top ten hold approximately 9.8% of the sample, which has around 270,000 clones, about 89% seen once. The source material was peripheral blood. The receptor set was obtained from a man in his forties who had recovered from COVID-19. Each CDR3 is given with its conserved first and last residue. A D gene is named only where the DNA matches it firmly. Size values are once, few and many counts, or a class for expanded clones, and some rows have none.

length	D	V	size	J	CDR3	DNA
11	NA	TRBV21-1	NA	TRBJ1-2	CASIRGTGYTF	TGTGCCAGCATACGGGGGACTGGCTACACCTTC
17	NA	TRBV9	NA	TRBJ2-1	CASSPIYSIVTMGEQFF	TGTGCCAGCAGCCCCATTTACAGTATAGTCACAATGGGTGAGCAGTTCTTC
15	TRBD1	TRBV5-1	NA	TRBJ2-7	CASSETQDRFYEQYF	TGCGCCAGCAGCGAAACCCAGGACAGGTTCTACGAGCAGTACTTC
13	NA	TRBV19	NA	TRBJ1-1	CASTRTFSTEAFF	TGTGCCAGTACCCGGACATTTAGCACTGAAGCTTTCTTT
13	NA	TRBV27	NA	TRBJ2-3	CASSRTPSGTQYF	TGTGCCAGCAGCCGTACTCCGTCAGGTACGCAGTATTTT
16	TRBD1	TRBV6-6	once	TRBJ1-5	CASKNRQGGGNQPQHF	TGTGCCAGCAAAAATAGACAGGGGGGTGGCAATCAGCCCCAGCATTTT
16	TRBD2	TRBV24-1	NA	TRBJ2-1	CATSDSSGGSYNEQFF	TGTGCCACCAGTGATAGTAGCGGGGGCAGCTACAATGAGCAGTTCTTC
17	NA	TRBV4-1	NA	TRBJ1-5	CASSQEENTGQNQPQHF	TGCGCCAGCAGCCAAGAGGAAAATACAGGCCAAAATCAGCCCCAGCATTTT
18	NA	TRBV18	once	TRBJ2-2	CASSPRGLQGTNTGELFF	TGTGCCAGCTCACCACGCGGCCTACAGGGAACCAACACCGGGGAGCTGTTTTTT
15	NA	TRBV5-4	NA	TRBJ1-1	CASSSSPTGNTEAFF	TGTGCCAGCAGCTCGTCTCCGACAGGGAACACTGAAGCTTTCTTT
13	TRBD1	TRBV10-2	NA	TRBJ1-2	CATQGGVGYGYTF	TGCGCCACACAGGGGGGAGTCGGGTATGGCTACACCTTC
12	NA	TRBV29-1	NA	TRBJ1-2	CSVFPGRKGYTF	TGCAGCGTTTTTCCCGGGAGAAAAGGCTACACCTTC
15	TRBD2	TRBV9	NA	TRBJ2-1	CAREPLARIYNEQFF	TGTGCCAGGGAACCACTAGCGCGCATATACAATGAGCAGTTCTTC
16	NA	TRBV2	NA	TRBJ2-2	CASMRRAPLSGGELFF	TGTGCCAGCATGAGGCGAGCACCTTTGAGTGGCGGGGAGCTGTTTTTT
16	NA	TRBV27	NA	TRBJ1-6	CASSLAQGSYNSPLHF	TGTGCCAGCAGTTTAGCGCAGGGGTCCTATAATTCACCCCTCCACTTT
14	NA	TRBV19	NA	TRBJ2-2	CASSPDSNTGELFF	TGTGCCAGTAGCCCGGACTCGAACACCGGGGAGCTGTTTTTT
15	NA	TRBV2	NA	TRBJ2-3	CASSEDGGSTDTQYF	TGTGCCAGCAGTGAAGACGGCGGAAGCACAGATACGCAGTATTTT
15	NA	TRBV9	NA	TRBJ2-7	CASSVEASRGGEQYF	TGTGCCAGCAGCGTAGAGGCTAGCCGCGGTGGCGAGCAGTACTTC
15	TRBD2	TRBV6-6	NA	TRBJ2-4	CASSPTLTSRDIQYF	TGTGCCAGCAGCCCTACATTGACTAGCAGAGACATTCAGTACTTC
15	NA	TRBV3-1/TRBV3-2	few	TRBJ1-2	CASSPRKIVNYGYTF	TGTGCCAGCAGCCCTCGTAAAATCGTCAACTATGGCTACACCTTC
16	NA	TRBV6-5	NA	TRBJ1-3	CASSYSPGSSGNTIYF	TGTGCCAGCAGTTACTCCCCGGGAAGCTCTGGAAACACCATATATTTT
14	TRBD1	TRBV2	NA	TRBJ1-2	CASRLDRTSYGYTF	TGTGCCAGCAGACTGGACAGGACCTCCTATGGCTACACCTTC
15	NA	TRBV3-1/TRBV3-2	NA	TRBJ2-7	CASSQDYGSGDEQYF	TGTGCCAGCAGCCAAGATTACGGGAGTGGGGACGAGCAGTACTTC
16	NA	TRBV21-1	NA	TRBJ2-1	CASRLRPPSSYNEQFF	TGTGCCAGCAGGCTTCGCCCGCCCAGCTCCTACAATGAGCAGTTCTTC
15	NA	TRBV11-2	NA	TRBJ1-1	CASSLEFRLGTEAFF	TGTGCCAGCAGCTTAGAGTTCAGACTAGGCACTGAAGCTTTCTTT
15	NA	TRBV7-8	NA	TRBJ2-3	CASSLLLVDTDTQYF	TGTGCCAGCAGCTTACTACTAGTTGATACAGATACGCAGTATTTT
12	NA	TRBV5-1	NA	TRBJ2-5	CASTLSQETQYF	TGCGCCAGCACCCTAAGTCAAGAGACCCAGTACTTC
11	NA	TRBV4-1	NA	TRBJ2-1	CASSQGREQFF	TGCGCCAGCAGCCAGGGGAGGGAGCAGTTCTTC
15	NA	TRBV19	once	TRBJ2-1	CASSSTNSPPYEQFF	TGTGCCAGTAGTTCCACTAATTCTCCCCCCTATGAGCAGTTCTTC
12	NA	TRBV27	NA	TRBJ2-5	CASSSRAETQYF	TGTGCCAGCAGTTCCAGGGCTGAGACCCAGTACTTC
13	NA	TRBV9	NA	TRBJ1-2	CASSLAGVSGYTF	TGTGCCAGCAGCCTCGCAGGGGTATCTGGCTACACCTTC
14	TRBD1	TRBV13	NA	TRBJ2-1	CASSRDDRVVEQFF	TGTGCCAGCAGTCGAGATGACAGGGTGGTGGAGCAGTTCTTC
14	TRBD2	TRBV7-2	NA	TRBJ2-5	CASSSTSGKETQYF	TGTGCCAGCAGCTCGACTAGCGGGAAGGAGACCCAGTACTTC
14	NA	TRBV11-2	NA	TRBJ2-7	CASSHNSGPYEQYF	TGTGCCAGCAGCCATAATAGCGGACCCTACGAGCAGTACTTC
15	NA	TRBV7-2	NA	TRBJ2-7	CASSPPGRGPYEQYF	TGTGCCAGCAGCCCCCCGGGGCGGGGGCCCTACGAGCAGTACTTC
15	TRBD2	TRBV9	few	TRBJ2-2	CASSLAGANTGELFF	TGTGCCAGCAGTTTAGCGGGGGCGAACACCGGGGAGCTGTTTTTT
15	TRBD1	TRBV5-6	few	TRBJ1-1	CASRPGQNMNTEAFF	TGTGCCAGCAGGCCGGGACAGAATATGAACACTGAAGCTTTCTTT